This passage covers 8 T cell receptor beta chains from one sample sequenced in a study of CD4 T cells in relation to SARS-CoV-2 and coronaviruses. The table came from immunoSEQ multiplex PCR; TCRdb's copy has only in-frame clones and leaves some out. The sample includes 35,000 to 40,000 clones, roughly 90% of them seen just once. Sequencing was done on a sample of memory CD4+ T cells from PBMCs. The receptor set was obtained from an adult with COVID-19.

This chain uses TRBV21-1 with TRBJ1-5. TRBV21-1 is noted as a pseudogene. CDR3 length equals 15 residues. DNA for the CDR3: TGTGCCAGCAGCGGTAGTAACATGGATAATCAGCCCCAGCATTTT. Protein sequence: CASSGSNMDNQPQHF.

The V gene is TRBV7-8, the J gene TRBJ2-1; no reliable D call. The ends were cut back, 2 bases at V and 12 bases at J, with 20 bases in the middle. There are 15 residues in the CDR3. Germline V gene lookup returns CDR1 SGHVS and CDR2 FQNEAQ. In DNA form, the CDR3 reads TGTGCCAGCAGCTTATCGGACCGAACAACCCCTACGCAGTTCTTC. Encoded protein: CASSLSDRTTPTQFF.

This clone appeared a few times. This rearrangement joins TRBV11-2 to TRBJ2-7; D possibly uses TRBD1 or TRBD2 (5 bases each). Germline loops: CDR1 SGHAT, CDR2 FQNNGV. This CDR3 is 15 amino acids long. The V gene lost 1 base and the J gene lost 7 bases, with 17 bases spanning the gap. In DNA form, the CDR3 reads TGTGCCAGCAGCTTAGGGGGGTCAAGGGGCTGGGAGCAGTACTTC. Translated: CASSLGGSRGWEQYF.

This clone has just a few counts. The chain links TRBV7-9 to TRBJ1-2; D perhaps matches TRBD1 (6 bases). This CDR3 has 13 amino acids. Germline CDR1 is SEHNR and CDR2 is FQNEAQ (reference sequence). V shed 5 bases and J shed 11 bases, with 18 bases lying between them. In DNA form, the CDR3 reads TGTGCCAGCAGCATTAGTGGGGGCGTGGAGTACACCTTC. Translated: CASSISGGVEYTF. The variable domain in full, completed from reference TRBV7-9 and TRBJ1-2, reads DTGVSQNPRHKITKRGQNVTFRCDPISEHNRLYWYRQTLGQGPEFLTYFQNEAQLEKSRLLSDRFSAERPKGSFSTLEIQRTEQGDSAMYLCASSISGGVEYTFGSGTRLTVV.

The V and J genes are TRBV7-2 and TRBJ2-7; no reliable D call. The length of the CDR3 is 14 residues. Between the trimmed V and J ends, which lost 2 bases and 1 base, there was a span of 9 bases. Germline V gene lookup returns CDR1 SGHTA and CDR2 FQGNSA. The CDR3 sequence is CASSLSRQSYEQYF. The CDR3 DNA follows: TGTGCCAGCAGCTTATCCAGGCAATCCTACGAGCAGTACTTC.

V gene TRBV5-1 combines with J gene TRBJ1-4; D is ambiguous. Trimming took off 2 bases at V and 1 base at J, with 9 bases between the two ends. The CDR3 extends over 15 amino acids. Germline CDR1 reads SGHRS; CDR2 reads YFSETQ. CDR3 in DNA: TGCGCCAGCAGCTTTGAGGGCGGAACTAATGAAAAACTGTTTTTT. Residues: CASSFEGGTNEKLFF.

This CDR3 reads CASVPGQGGNEQFF. CDR3 DNA: TGCGCCAGCGTCCCGGGACAGGGGGGCAATGAGCAGTTCTTC. The chain links TRBV5-1 to TRBJ2-1; 11 bases match TRBD1. V lost 7 bases to trimming and J lost 6 bases; unmatched junction nucleotides: 6. Looked up from germline, CDR1 is SGHRS and CDR2 is YFSETQ. This CDR3 region has 14 residues.

In its sample, this clone was seen once. V gene TRBV9 combines with J gene TRBJ2-7; 10 nucleotides match TRBD1. Germline-derived CDR1 and CDR2 are SGDLS and YYNGEE. Losses at the gene ends were 4 bases for V and 6 bases for J; bases not matched to a gene: 10. The CDR3 runs to 15 residues. In DNA, the CDR3 is TGTGCCAGCAGCCTTAGAGGGGACAGGGGTAGCGAGCAGTACTTC. Amino acid sequence: CASSLRGDRGSEQYF.